A selection of T cell receptor beta chains follows, all from one sample in a study of blood T cell repertoires in COVID-19. This table comes from immunoSEQ multiplex PCR, and its TCRdb copy is limited to in-frame clones, with some not included. The table has 92,000 or so clones, 70% to 90% seen once; the top ten hold 0.47%. The sequenced sample was peripheral blood. All receptors come from a man aged 60-69 years with acute or convalescent COVID-19. Each CDR3 is given with its conserved first and last residue. Each record gives: D gene, clone size, J gene, V gene, CDR3 protein, CDR3 DNA. The D gene is left open where the match is weak. Some rows have no size entry. The others give once, few or many, or a class for an expanded clone.

-	-	TRBJ2-7	TRBV5-1	CASSSTGQAYEQYF	TGCGCCAGCAGCTCGACGGGACAAGCCTACGAGCAGTACTTC
TRBD1	-	TRBJ2-1	TRBV7-9	CASSPRPWTGGVRLHEQFF	TGTGCCAGCAGCCCGAGACCCTGGACAGGGGGCGTACGTTTGCATGAGCAGTTCTTC
TRBD2	-	TRBJ2-2	TRBV2	CASSEKGLAGFANTGELFF	TGTGCCAGCAGTGAGAAGGGACTAGCGGGTTTCGCGAACACCGGGGAGCTGTTTTTT
TRBD2	-	TRBJ2-1	TRBV5-1	CASSLDWGLAGPSNEQFF	TGCGCCAGCAGCTTGGACTGGGGCTTAGCGGGCCCATCCAATGAGCAGTTCTTC
-	-	TRBJ2-1	TRBV24-1	CATSDVSFGGASYNEQFF	TGTGCCACCAGTGATGTATCCTTTGGCGGGGCCTCCTACAATGAGCAGTTCTTC
-	-	TRBJ2-2	TRBV5-1	CASSLTTPANTGELFF	TGCGCCAGCAGCTTGACCACTCCCGCGAACACCGGGGAGCTGTTTTTT
TRBD2	-	TRBJ2-5	TRBV28	CASRRGAQETQYF	TGTGCCAGTCGGCGGGGGGCCCAAGAGACCCAGTACTTC
-	once	TRBJ1-4	TRBV5-1	CASSRELANEKLFF	TGCGCCAGCAGCCGGGAGTTAGCTAATGAAAAACTGTTTTTT
TRBD1	-	TRBJ2-1	TRBV11-3	CASSPGPTGLYNEQFF	TGTGCCAGCAGCCCGGGACCGACAGGGCTCTACAATGAGCAGTTCTTC
TRBD2	once	TRBJ2-5	TRBV4-1	CASRLAGGRGTQYF	TGCGCCAGCAGACTAGCGGGGGGCCGAGGGACCCAGTACTTC
-	-	TRBJ2-1	TRBV3-1/TRBV3-2	CASSPRDGRGSYNEQFF	TGTGCCAGCAGCCCCCGGGACGGGAGAGGTTCCTACAATGAGCAGTTCTTC
-	-	TRBJ2-5	TRBV5-8	CASGNLAPYGTQYF	TGTGCCAGCGGGAATCTAGCGCCTTATGGGACCCAGTACTTC
-	-	TRBJ1-6	TRBV27	CASSFAGVDNSPLHF	TGTGCCAGCAGTTTTGCAGGGGTAGATAATTCACCCCTCCACTTT
TRBD2	-	TRBJ2-7	TRBV15	CATSRDNLAGVDEQYF	TGTGCCACCAGCAGAGATAACCTAGCGGGAGTCGACGAGCAGTACTTC
TRBD2	once	TRBJ2-3	TRBV7-3	CASSWTSGGTDTQYF	TGTGCCAGCAGCTGGACTAGCGGGGGCACAGATACGCAGTATTTT
-	-	TRBJ2-3	TRBV5-1	CASSLAESTDTQYF	TGCGCCAGCAGCTTGGCAGAAAGCACAGATACGCAGTATTTT
TRBD1	-	TRBJ1-3	TRBV7-9	CASSPTGLTGGSDGNTIYF	TGTGCCAGCAGCCCGACCGGACTGACAGGGGGGTCAGATGGAAACACCATATATTTT
TRBD2	-	TRBJ2-1	TRBV7-3	CASSLPGLAGGSSSSYNEQFF	TGTGCCAGCAGCTTACCCGGACTAGCGGGAGGCTCCTCCAGCTCCTACAATGAGCAGTTCTTC
-	-	TRBJ1-3	TRBV9	CASSTRDSRSGNTIYF	TGTGCCAGCAGCACGAGAGACAGCCGCTCTGGAAACACCATATATTTT
-	-	TRBJ2-6	TRBV25-1	CASSEWGLSGANVLTF	TGTGCCAGCAGTGAATGGGGGCTATCCGGGGCCAACGTCCTGACTTTC
TRBD1	-	TRBJ2-7	TRBV27	CASRAVDRFRYEQYF	TGTGCCAGCAGGGCGGTGGACAGGTTCAGGTACGAGCAGTACTTC
-	-	TRBJ2-7	TRBV7-2	CASSLHGSPLEQYF	TGTGCCAGCAGCTTACACGGGAGTCCCCTCGAGCAGTACTTC
-	-	TRBJ2-2	TRBV6-7	CASSSFTQASNTGELFF	TGTGCCAGCAGTTCTTTTACCCAGGCGTCGAACACCGGGGAGCTGTTTTTT
-	-	TRBJ1-1	TRBV30	CAWSTRDTEAFF	TGTGCCTGGAGTACCAGGGACACTGAAGCTTTCTTT
TRBD2	-	TRBJ2-5	TRBV5-4	CASSFRGGETQYF	TGTGCCAGCAGCTTTCGCGGGGGGGAGACCCAGTACTTC
TRBD1	once	TRBJ2-5	TRBV27	CASSSIRTQGQETQYF	TGTGCCAGCAGTTCGATCCGGACACAGGGGCAAGAGACCCAGTACTTC
-	-	TRBJ2-2	TRBV7-2	CASAPTAGGELFF	TGTGCCAGCGCACCCACAGCGGGCGGGGAGCTGTTTTTT
-	-	TRBJ1-2	TRBV14	CASSQRPVYGYTF	TGTGCCAGCAGCCAACGTCCGGTCTATGGCTACACCTTC
-	few	TRBJ2-7	TRBV29-1	CSVGTPGMDEQYF	TGCAGCGTGGGGACACCCGGGATGGACGAGCAGTACTTC
TRBD1	-	TRBJ1-2	TRBV28	CASTIRDRANYGYTF	TGTGCCAGCACCATAAGGGACAGGGCTAACTATGGCTACACCTTC
-	-	TRBJ2-5	TRBV23-1	CASSQPIQTEQETQYF	TGCGCCAGCAGCCAACCTATTCAAACGGAGCAAGAGACCCAGTACTTC
TRBD1	-	TRBJ2-5	TRBV6-1	CASSVTGGGMGETQYF	TGTGCCAGCAGTGTGACAGGGGGCGGAATGGGAGAGACCCAGTACTTC
-	-	TRBJ2-7	TRBV20-1	CSASLDAGSYEQYF	TGCAGTGCTAGTCTCGACGCAGGGTCCTACGAGCAGTACTTC
TRBD2	-	TRBJ2-3	TRBV10-1	CASSRAGATDTQYF	TGCGCCAGCAGCAGAGCGGGAGCCACAGATACGCAGTATTTT
TRBD1	-	TRBJ2-7	TRBV5-4	CASSEGQGSEQYF	TGTGCCAGCAGCGAGGGACAGGGTTCCGAGCAGTACTTC
-	once	TRBJ2-5	TRBV2	CASSGGGGEVKTQYF	TGTGCCAGCAGTGGAGGGGGGGGAGAGGTGAAGACCCAGTACTTC
-	-	TRBJ1-4	TRBV7-9	CASSFESHSNLFF	TGTGCCAGCAGCTTTGAATCCCACTCAAACCTGTTTTTT
-	-	TRBJ1-1	TRBV5-1	CASSLAPNTEAFF	TGCGCCAGCAGCTTAGCACCCAACACTGAAGCTTTCTTT
-	-	TRBJ2-2	TRBV7-9	CASSKGPWGRNTGELFF	TGTGCCAGCAGCAAGGGGCCCTGGGGGCGTAACACCGGGGAGCTGTTTTTT
TRBD2	-	TRBJ2-1	TRBV9	CASSVRLAGDNEQFF	TGTGCCAGCAGCGTAAGACTAGCGGGGGACAATGAGCAGTTCTTC
TRBD1	-	TRBJ2-7	TRBV7-2	CASSRTPQGATQYF	TGTGCCAGCAGCCGGACTCCGCAGGGGGCTACGCAGTACTTC
TRBD1	-	TRBJ2-2	TRBV6-5	CASSLGGHGELFF	TGTGCCAGCAGTTTAGGGGGCCACGGGGAGCTGTTTTTT
-	-	TRBJ2-7	TRBV11-3	CASSLPGLDSPYEQYF	TGTGCCAGCAGCTTACCGGGGTTGGACAGCCCCTACGAGCAGTACTTC
TRBD2	-	TRBJ2-4	TRBV7-3	CASSASGLGQNIQYF	TGTGCCAGCAGCGCATCGGGACTAGGTCAAAACATTCAGTACTTC
-	-	TRBJ1-5	TRBV30	CAWSVRGVGNQPQHF	TGTGCCTGGAGTGTACGGGGGGTAGGGAATCAGCCCCAGCATTTT
-	-	TRBJ1-2	TRBV5-4	CASSPKIGGYGYTF	TGTGCCAGCAGCCCCAAAATAGGGGGCTATGGCTACACCTTC
-	-	TRBJ2-5	TRBV5-6	CASSLVSNSGETQYF	TGTGCCAGCAGCTTGGTCAGTAACAGTGGGGAGACCCAGTACTTC
TRBD1	once	TRBJ2-4	TRBV6-7	CASAPFRDRGKKAKNIQYF	TGTGCCAGCGCCCCTTTCCGGGACAGGGGTAAAAAAGCCAAAAACATTCAGTACTTC
-	-	TRBJ1-4	TRBV6-1	CASSEAQGTEGEKLFF	TGTGCCAGCAGTGAAGCGCAGGGGACCGAGGGTGAAAAACTGTTTTTT
TRBD1	-	TRBJ1-2	TRBV9	CASSPIGDRERYTF	TGTGCCAGCAGCCCGATCGGGGACAGGGAGCGCTACACCTTC
-	-	TRBJ1-1	TRBV14	CASSPHYGQKTNTEAFF	TGTGCCAGCAGCCCTCATTACGGACAGAAGACTAACACTGAAGCTTTCTTT